These 21 T cell receptor beta chains were all obtained from the same sample, sequenced in a study of blood T cell repertoires in COVID-19. The table came from immunoSEQ multiplex PCR; TCRdb's copy has only in-frame clones and leaves some out. The repertoire has about 410,000 clones, about 89% of them found once; the top ten carry about 1.6%. The specimen sequenced was peripheral blood. Every receptor here comes from a woman in her thirties or forties with COVID-19, enrolled during active disease.

V usage is TRBV25-1 and J usage is TRBJ1-3, with 9 bases identical to TRBD1. This CDR3 is 15 amino acids long. CDR1 MGHDK and CDR2 SYGVNS come from the germline V gene. After removal of 3 bases from V and 4 bases from J, the junction contained 4 bases not matched to a gene. CDR3 DNA: TGTGCCAGCAGTGACGACAGGGGGGGAGGAAACACCATATATTTT. Amino acid sequence: CASSDDRGGGNTIYF. Looking up the rest from reference TRBV25-1 and TRBJ1-3 gives the full variable domain: EADIYQTPRYLVIGTGKKITLECSQTMGHDKMYWYQQDPGMELHLIHYSYGVNSTEKGDLSSESTVSRIRTEHFPLTLESARPSHTSQYLCASSDDRGGGNTIYFGEGSWLTVV.

The chain combines TRBV29-1 with TRBJ2-1; 12 nucleotides match TRBD2. This CDR3 comprises 18 residues. With 2 bases clipped from V and 4 bases from J, the junction kept 12 bases outside the gene matches. Germline values: CDR1 SQVTM, CDR2 ANQGSEA. CDR3 protein: CSVEPKPLAGGWYNEQFF. In DNA form, the CDR3 reads TGCAGCGTTGAACCAAAGCCTCTAGCGGGAGGGTGGTACAATGAGCAGTTCTTC.

The V and J genes are TRBV28 and TRBJ1-1; the D gene is possibly TRBD1 (6 bases). The CDR3 runs 15 residues. The germline V and J ends were trimmed by 5 bases and 7 bases, with 20 bases remaining between them. In germline, CDR1 is MDHEN, CDR2 SYDVKM. The DNA of the CDR3 is TGTGCCAGCAGTCTCCGGTCAGGGGAATGTGATGAAGCTTTCTTT. It yields the protein CASSLRSGECDEAFF.

The V call is TRBV4-3, the J call TRBJ1-1; D gene unclear. Trimming removed 4 bases at V and 3 bases at J, with 9 bases between. The CDR3 runs 13 residues. Germline CDR1 and CDR2: LGHNA and YSLEER. CDR3 sequence: CASSPQLDTEAFF. CDR3 in DNA: TGCGCCAGCAGCCCCCAGTTGGACACTGAAGCTTTCTTT.

The chain recombines TRBV6-2 or TRBV6-3 with TRBJ1-3; D gene ambiguous. The CDR3 consists of 14 residues. Trimming cost V 5 bases and J 4 bases, with 12 bases left between them. Germline assignment: CDR1 MNHEY and CDR2 SVGEGT. As DNA, the CDR3 is TGTGCCAGCAGTACCGGGGTCCTCGGAAACACCATATATTTT. Translating gives CASSTGVLGNTIYF.

V gene TRBV5-6 combines with J gene TRBJ1-2, with D unclear. This CDR3 has 13 amino acids. The V end lost 7 bases, the J end lost 2 bases, and 12 bases lay between the germline ends. Germline V gene lookup returns CDR1 SGHDT and CDR2 YYEEEE. In nucleotides, the CDR3 is TGTGCCAGCCATGTGACGGAGAACTATGGCTACACCTTC. Translated: CASHVTENYGYTF.

The chain is built from TRBV19 and TRBJ1-5, with D possibly TRBD1 on 5 matching bases. V was trimmed by 3 bases and J by 6 bases, leaving 15 bases between them. The V gene's germline CDR1 is LNHDA and CDR2 SQIVND (reference sequence). This CDR3 is built from 15 residues. Written as DNA, the CDR3 is TGTGCCAGTAGTATTCGGGGGGGATGGTCTCAGCCCCAGCATTTT. Translation gives CASSIRGGWSQPQHF.

About this clone: One end of the junction fails to match germline, which may point to a read error. The chain joins TRBV3-1 (or the pseudogene TRBV3-2) to TRBJ2-7; 9 bases fit TRBD2. From germline, CDR1 is LGHDT and CDR2 YNNKEL (reference sequence). The CDR3 sequence is 13 residues long. The DNA of the CDR3 is TGTGCCAGCAGTCCCCTAGCGGGGTACGAGCAGTGCTTC. Protein sequence: CASSPLAGYEQCF.

This clone was picked up a small number of times. This sequence joins TRBV19 and TRBJ1-1; D gene unclear. CDR1 is LNHDA and CDR2 is SQIVND in the germline V gene (reference sequence). This CDR3 has 14 residues. V gave up 3 bases and J gave up 1 base, with 9 bases separating them. The CDR3 here is CASSMREKNTEAFF. CDR3 DNA: TGTGCCAGTAGTATGCGGGAGAAGAACACTGAAGCTTTCTTT. The whole variable domain, filled in from reference TRBV19 and TRBJ1-1, reads DGGITQSPKYLFRKEGQNVTLSCEQNLNHDAMYWYRQDPGQGLRLIYYSQIVNDFQKGDIAEGYSVSREKKESFPLTVTSAQKNPTAFYLCASSMREKNTEAFFGQGTRLTVV.

This sequence joins TRBV19 and TRBJ1-4; TRBD1 aligns across 7 bases. The CDR3 covers 14 residues. Germline V gene lookup returns CDR1 LNHDA and CDR2 SQIVND (reference sequence). The trim removed 4 bases at V and 7 bases at J, leaving 6 bases unmatched. CDR3 DNA: TGTGCCAGTAGTACGACAGGGTCGGGTGAAAAACTGTTTTTT. Translated: CASSTTGSGEKLFF.

The sample holds many counts of this clone. In nucleotides, the CDR3 is TGTGCCAGCAGCTCAGCCCAGAGGGCGGGGCGAGCCTACGAGCAGTACTTC. Protein sequence: CASSSAQRAGRAYEQYF. V is TRBV7-6 and J is TRBJ2-7; D is possibly TRBD2 (6 bases). The CDR3 runs 17 residues. The V gene's germline CDR1 is SGHVS and CDR2 FNYEAQ. V gave up 4 bases and J gave up 2 bases, with 21 bases separating them.

CDR3 sequence (DNA): TGTGCCTGGAGTAGAAAACAGGGCTCCACTGAAGCTTTCTTT. Protein product: CAWSRKQGSTEAFF. The chain combines TRBV30 with TRBJ1-1; D possibly corresponds to TRBD1 (6 bases). The CDR3 is 14 amino acids. V lost 2 bases to trimming and J lost 4 bases, with 14 bases between them. Germline values: CDR1 GTSNPN, CDR2 SVGIG (reference sequence).

This rearrangement joins TRBV6-4 to TRBJ2-2, with 10 nucleotides matching TRBD1. The CDR3 is 16 amino acids. From germline, CDR1 is MRHNA and CDR2 SNTAGT. Trimming cost V 6 bases and J 3 bases; bases outside gene matches: 7. In nucleotides, the CDR3 is TGTGCCAGCAGGCCCGGGACAGGGGTACACACCGGGGAGCTGTTTTTT. Protein sequence: CASRPGTGVHTGELFF.

The chain recombines TRBV6-6 with TRBJ2-7; D unclear. CDR1 MNHNY and CDR2 SVGAGI come from the germline V gene (reference sequence). There are 13 residues in the CDR3. With 0 bases removed from V and 7 bases from J, the gap between germline ends came to 10 bases. The CDR3 DNA reads TGTGCCAGCAGTTACTCGATTCTAGAGGAGCAGTACTTC. Residues: CASSYSILEEQYF.

The V call is TRBV18, the J call TRBJ1-5; 11 bases agree with TRBD1. After removal of 3 bases from V and 6 bases from J, the junction contained 4 bases not matched to a gene. The CDR3 runs to 15 residues. The germline V gene has CDR1 KGHSH and CDR2 LQKENI. The CDR3 loop reads CASSPGQGAAQPQHF. For the CDR3, the DNA is TGTGCCAGCTCACCCGGACAGGGGGCGGCTCAGCCCCAGCATTTT. Full variable domain (outside the CDR3, taken from reference TRBV18 and TRBJ1-5): NAGVMQNPRHLVRRRGQEARLRCSPMKGHSHVYWYRQLPEEGLKFMVYLQKENIIDESGMPKERFSAEFPKEGPSILRIQQVVRGDSAAYFCASSPGQGAAQPQHFGDGTRLSIL.

The rearrangement links TRBV27 to TRBJ2-7; 8 nucleotides align to TRBD2. CDR3 length: 15 amino acids. Germline V gene data show CDR1 as MNHEY and CDR2 as SMNVEV (reference sequence). Trimming removed 3 bases from V and 3 bases from J; junction bases left unmatched: 7. DNA of the CDR3: TGTGCCAGCAGTTTTGAAGTAGCGGGGATCTACGAGCAGTACTTC. It is translated as CASSFEVAGIYEQYF.

The rearrangement joins TRBV19 to TRBJ1-5; D uncertain. Germline CDR1 LNHDA, CDR2 SQIVND (reference sequence). V lost 6 bases and J 5 bases, leaving 14 bases between the germline ends. This CDR3 has 14 residues. CDR3 nucleotide sequence: TGTGCCAGTAGCTGGGCCTTGTCTGATCAGCCCCAGCATTTT. It translates to CASSWALSDQPQHF.

This clone appeared once. The chain is built from TRBV19 and TRBJ2-5, with D unresolved. Trimming left V 6 bases short and J 4 bases short, with 6 bases between. The germline V gene has CDR1 LNHDA and CDR2 SQIVND (reference sequence). CDR3 length equals 11 residues. CDR3 in DNA: TGTGCCAGTAGGATCGGAGAGACCCAGTACTTC. It specifies CASRIGETQYF.

The rearrangement joins TRBV5-1 to TRBJ2-4; tentative D call: TRBD1 (5 bases). The CDR3 totals 14 residues. Germline-derived CDR1 and CDR2 are SGHRS and YFSETQ. Trimming left V 4 bases short and J 0 bases short, with 8 bases between. This CDR3 reads CASSVDTAKNIQYF. The CDR3, as DNA: TGCGCCAGCAGCGTGGACACAGCCAAAAACATTCAGTACTTC.

This chain links TRBV28 with TRBJ2-2; D is possibly TRBD1 (5 bases). CDR1 and CDR2 (germline): MDHEN, SYDVKM. V was clipped by 3 bases and J by 2 bases, with 10 bases between them. CDR3 length: 15 amino acids. The CDR3 region is CASSFKGHNTGELFF. In DNA, the CDR3 is TGTGCCAGCAGTTTTAAAGGACACAACACCGGGGAGCTGTTTTTT.

The genes are TRBV9 and TRBJ2-1, with 9 nucleotides matching TRBD2. This CDR3 region has 17 residues. CDR1 is SGDLS and CDR2 is YYNGEE in the germline V gene. J gave up 9 bases and V 1 base, and 14 bases lay outside the gene matches. This chain's CDR3 is CASSVTTTRGGAGEQFF. The CDR3 DNA sequence: TGTGCCAGCAGCGTAACCACGACTCGCGGGGGGGCTGGTGAGCAGTTCTTC.